This TCR beta chain was retrieved from a study of T cell responses to AZD1222 COVID-19 vaccine. The wider study: Pooled samples include second doses given at about 4 or 12 weeks.

Note on this clone: Antigen: not known.

Assay: immunoSEQ multiplex PCR; the TCRdb copy retains only in-frame clones and omits some. The sample lists about 120,000 clones; about 92% were seen once. Study-level findings and limits: The sample set comprised mostly white British donors with more females, and clonal diversity was possibly underestimated. Reportedly, nearly half of unique spike TCRs recognized epitopes outside B.1.351/B.1.1.7 mutations.

Germline CDR1 is LNHDA and CDR2 is SQIVND (reference sequence). J lost 6 bases, V lost 5 bases, and 8 bases had no gene match. The CDR3 is 16 amino acids. Sequencing was performed on peripheral blood, taken on day 0 of AZD1222 vaccination. The chain carries TRBV19 and TRBJ2-5; 14 nucleotides line up with TRBD2. The TCR originated in an adult in good health. The CDR3 here is CASSPPGTSGRKTQYF. The CDR3 DNA sequence: TGTGCCAGTAGTCCGCCCGGGACTAGCGGGAGAAAGACCCAGTACTTC.